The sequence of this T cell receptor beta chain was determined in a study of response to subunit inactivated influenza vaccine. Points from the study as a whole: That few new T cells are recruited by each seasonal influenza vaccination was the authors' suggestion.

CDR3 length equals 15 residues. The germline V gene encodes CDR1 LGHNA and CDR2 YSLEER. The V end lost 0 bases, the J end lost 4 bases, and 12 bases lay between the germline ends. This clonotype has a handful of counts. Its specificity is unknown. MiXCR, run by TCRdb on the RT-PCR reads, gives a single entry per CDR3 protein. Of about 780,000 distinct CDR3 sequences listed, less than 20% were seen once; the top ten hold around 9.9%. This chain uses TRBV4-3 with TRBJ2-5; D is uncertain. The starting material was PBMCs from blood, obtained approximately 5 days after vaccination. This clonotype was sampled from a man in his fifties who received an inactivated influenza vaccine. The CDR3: CASSQDGRPPETQYF. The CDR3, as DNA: TGCGCCAGCAGCCAAGATGGCCGGCCCCCAGAGACCCAGTACTTC.